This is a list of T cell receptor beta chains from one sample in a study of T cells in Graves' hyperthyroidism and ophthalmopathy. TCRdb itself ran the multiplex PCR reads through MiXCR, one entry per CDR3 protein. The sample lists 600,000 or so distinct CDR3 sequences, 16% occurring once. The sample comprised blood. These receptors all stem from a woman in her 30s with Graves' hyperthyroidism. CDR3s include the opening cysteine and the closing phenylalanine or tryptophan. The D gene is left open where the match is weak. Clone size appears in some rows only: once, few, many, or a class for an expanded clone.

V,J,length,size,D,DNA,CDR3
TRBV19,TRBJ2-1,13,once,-,TGTGCCAGTAGTAAAGAGTCGTACAATGAGCAGTTCTTC,CASSKESYNEQFF
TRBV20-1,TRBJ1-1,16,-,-,TGCAGTGCCAACCAAGGGGGGGGACTCGGGAACACTGAAGCTTTCTTT,CSANQGGGLGNTEAFF
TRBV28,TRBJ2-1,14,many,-,TGTGCCAGCAGTTTGAAAGGCCGGCACAGTGAGCAGTTCTTC,CASSLKGRHSEQFF
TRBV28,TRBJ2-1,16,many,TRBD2,TGTGCCAGCAGTCCAAAGGGACTAGCGGCGTACAATGAGCAGTTCTTC,CASSPKGLAAYNEQFF
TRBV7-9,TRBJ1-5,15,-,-,TGTGCCAGCAGCTTACTCGGGCAGGGCGATCAGCCCCAGCATTTT,CASSLLGQGDQPQHF
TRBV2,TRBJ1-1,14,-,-,TGTGCCAGCAGTGCCGCAGGTGGCGAGACTGAAGCTTTCTTT,CASSAAGGETEAFF
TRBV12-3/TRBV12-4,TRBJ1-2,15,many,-,TGTGCCAGCAGTTTAGCCGCACACATAAACTATGGCTACACCTTC,CASSLAAHINYGYTF
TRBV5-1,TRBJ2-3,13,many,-,TGCGCCAGCACCATCGGGGGAACAGATACGCAGTATTTT,CASTIGGTDTQYF
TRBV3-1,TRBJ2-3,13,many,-,TGTGCCAGCAGCCAAGACGGGACAGATACGCAGTATTTT,CASSQDGTDTQYF
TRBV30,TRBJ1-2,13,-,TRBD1,TGTGCCTGGAGAGGGACAGGACTCTATGGCTACACCTTC,CAWRGTGLYGYTF
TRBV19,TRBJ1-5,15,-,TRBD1,TGTGCCAGTACCCAACAGGGGGTGAGCAATCAGCCCCAGCATTTT,CASTQQGVSNQPQHF
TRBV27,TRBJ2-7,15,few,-,TGTGCCAGCAGTTTAACTGGGCCCCCCTCCTACGAGCAGTACTTC,CASSLTGPPSYEQYF
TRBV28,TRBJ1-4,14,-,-,TGTGCCAGCAGTTTAACGGTTCTGAATGAAAAACTGTTTTTT,CASSLTVLNEKLFF
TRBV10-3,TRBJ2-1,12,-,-,TGTGCCATCAGGGGGGGACCCGGGGAGCAGTTCTTC,CAIRGGPGEQFF
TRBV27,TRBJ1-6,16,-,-,TGTGCCAGCAGTTTCGGGTGGGGGTCCCTTGATTCACCCCTCCACTTT,CASSFGWGSLDSPLHF
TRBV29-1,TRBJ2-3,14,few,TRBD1,TGCAGCGTTGGACAGGGGGAGGGCACAGATACGCAGTATTTT,CSVGQGEGTDTQYF
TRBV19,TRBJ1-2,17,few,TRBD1,TGTGCCAGTAGTCCGCGCCGGACAGGGGAGAGGTACTATGGCTACACCTTC,CASSPRRTGERYYGYTF
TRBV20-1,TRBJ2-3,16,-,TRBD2,TGCAGTGCCGCCCCGGGACTAGCGGGACCGATGGATACGCAGTATTTT,CSAAPGLAGPMDTQYF
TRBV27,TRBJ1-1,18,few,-,TGTGCCAGCAGTCCGCAGATGGCCGGGTACAGGGTAACCACTGAAGCTTTCTTT,CASSPQMAGYRVTTEAFF
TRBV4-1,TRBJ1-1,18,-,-,TGCGCCAGCAGCCAAGAAACCGGGACGGTAATGATGAACACTGAAGCTTTCTTT,CASSQETGTVMMNTEAFF